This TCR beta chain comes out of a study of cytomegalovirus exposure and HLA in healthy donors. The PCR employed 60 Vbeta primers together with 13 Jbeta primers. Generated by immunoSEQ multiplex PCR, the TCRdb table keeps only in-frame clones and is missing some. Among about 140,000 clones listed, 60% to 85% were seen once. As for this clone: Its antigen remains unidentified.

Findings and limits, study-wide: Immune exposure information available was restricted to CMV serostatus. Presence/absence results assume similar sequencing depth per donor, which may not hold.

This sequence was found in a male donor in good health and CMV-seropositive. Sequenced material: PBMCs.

CDR3: CASSPGDSNNEKLFF. The CDR3 DNA follows: TGCGCCAGCAGCCCGGGGGACAGTAATAATGAAAAACTGTTTTTT. The chain uses TRBV5-1 and TRBJ1-4; 7 nucleotides match TRBD1. Trimming removed 4 bases from V and 4 bases from J; junction bases left unmatched: 7. This CDR3 is 15 amino acids long. Germline values: CDR1 SGHRS, CDR2 YFSETQ.